One sample yielded the 9 T cell receptor beta chains listed below, sequenced in a study of cytomegalovirus exposure and HLA in healthy donors. PCR involved 60 Vbeta and 13 Jbeta primers. The method was immunoSEQ multiplex PCR; TCRdb's version includes in-frame clones alone and lacks a portion of them. Of about 110,000 clones listed, about 80% are singletons. Material: PBMCs. These receptors all come from a woman in her sixties in good health and CMV-seropositive.

The chain recombines TRBV27 with TRBJ2-7, with D perhaps TRBD2 (7 bases). CDR1 is MNHEY and CDR2 is SMNVEV in the germline V gene (reference sequence). The CDR3 has 13 residues. V was pared by 2 bases and J by 6 bases, with 11 bases between. CDR3 nucleotides: TGTGCCAGCAGTTTAGGCGGGGGCGGCGAGCAGTACTTC. Its protein is CASSLGGGGEQYF.

This clone has only one observation. The chain has TRBV5-4 and TRBJ2-5; D perhaps matches TRBD2 (6 bases). The length of the CDR3 is 13 residues. V was cut by 4 bases and J by 5 bases, with 12 bases left in between. The germline gives CDR1 SGHNT, CDR2 YYREEE (reference sequence). The CDR3 loop is CASSPSGFETQYF. The CDR3 DNA is TGTGCCAGCAGCCCAAGCGGGTTCGAGACCCAGTACTTC.

V usage is TRBV5-6 and J usage is TRBJ2-7, with 10 bases identical to TRBD2. Germline V gene lookup returns CDR1 SGHDT and CDR2 YYEEEE. The CDR3 runs 14 residues. J lost 3 bases, V lost 0 bases, and 0 bases had no gene match. The CDR3 region has the DNA TGTGCCAGCAGCTTGGGGACTAGCGGCTACGAGCAGTACTTC. This translates into CASSLGTSGYEQYF.

This chain joins TRBV19 and TRBJ2-5; 8 nucleotides line up with TRBD1. The CDR3 contains 15 residues. J was trimmed by 4 bases and V by 5 bases; bases with no gene match: 9. CDR1 is LNHDA, CDR2 SQIVND, per germline (reference sequence). The CDR3 DNA reads TGTGCCAGTAGTTCGGACAGGGCCGGGACAGAGACCCAGTACTTC. The encoded protein is CASSSDRAGTETQYF.

The V gene is TRBV28, the J gene TRBJ2-5; 10 nucleotides line up with TRBD1. Trimming at V came to 8 bases and at J to 5 bases, leaving 5 bases not matched to a gene. The germline V gene has CDR1 MDHEN and CDR2 SYDVKM. This CDR3 region has 13 residues. The CDR3 sequence is CASRTGGTETQYF. DNA for the CDR3: TGTGCCAGCCGGACAGGGGGTACGGAGACCCAGTACTTC.

V and J are TRBV27 and TRBJ1-5, with no clear D. Trimming cost V 3 bases and J 6 bases, with 9 bases left between them. Germline V CDR1 and CDR2: MNHEY, SMNVEV (reference sequence). The CDR3 runs to 13 residues. DNA for the CDR3: TGTGCCAGCAGTTTCTCGGGAGGTCAGCCCCAGCATTTT. It codes for CASSFSGGQPQHF.

Here the CDR3 reads CASSELAGYTDTQYF. In DNA, the CDR3 is TGTGCCAGCAGTGAATTGGCAGGGTACACAGATACGCAGTATTTT. The V call is TRBV25-1, the J call TRBJ2-3, with D tentatively TRBD1 (5 bases). Per the germline V gene, CDR1 is MGHDK and CDR2 is SYGVNS. The CDR3 has 15 amino acids. Trimming stripped 1 base from V and 2 bases from J, with 10 bases between. Supplemented by reference TRBV25-1 and TRBJ2-3, the full variable domain reads EADIYQTPRYLVIGTGKKITLECSQTMGHDKMYWYQQDPGMELHLIHYSYGVNSTEKGDLSSESTVSRIRTEHFPLTLESARPSHTSQYLCASSELAGYTDTQYFGPGTRLTVL.

This clone was found a few times. The V and J genes are TRBV6-1 and TRBJ1-3; D gene uncertain. V shed 3 bases and J shed 9 bases, with 12 bases lying between them. This CDR3 has 13 amino acids. The germline V gene encodes CDR1 MNHNS and CDR2 SASEGT. CDR3 bases: TGTGCCAGCAGTGATGTAGTTACCTCCACCATATATTTT. Amino acid sequence: CASSDVVTSTIYF.

This clone has a handful of counts. Written as DNA, the CDR3 is TGTGCCAGCAGCCAGCGACCTACCCGGACAGGGGGCTACACCTTC. Translating gives CASSQRPTRTGGYTF. The chain joins TRBV7-3 to TRBJ1-2; 8 bases are a match to TRBD1. The CDR3 is 15 residues long. Looked up from germline, CDR1 is SGHTA and CDR2 is FQGTGA. The V and J ends lost 5 bases and 8 bases, in that order; junction bases with no gene match: 13. The variable domain in full, completed from reference TRBV7-3 and TRBJ1-2, reads GAGVSQTPSNKVTEKGKYVELRCDPISGHTALYWYRQSLGQGPEFLIYFQGTGAADDSGLPNDRFFAVRPEGSVSTLKIQRTERGDSAVYLCASSQRPTRTGGYTFGSGTRLTVV.